The entry below gives a single T cell receptor beta chain sequence along with its context. The antigen is undetermined. This record belongs to a study of PD-1 blockade in classical Hodgkin lymphoma. Study outcomes and limitations: Patients excluded were those beginning nivolumab under 1 year after ASCT. Newly diagnosed patients reportedly had lower baseline TCR diversity than healthy donors.

All trial patients relapsed after autologous stem cell transplantation. Complete response, partial response or progressive disease constituted the best responses recorded. CDR3 length: 13 amino acids. Germline CDR1 and CDR2: MNHNS and SASEGT. Trimming removed 8 bases from V and 4 bases from J; junction bases left unmatched: 8. Data came from immunoSEQ multiplex PCR; TCRdb stores just in-frame clones and leaves some out. The table shows about 40,000 clones, with 70% to 80% occurring only once. The sample here was peripheral blood mononuclear cells (PBMCs), taken at baseline. The rearrangement links TRBV6-1 to TRBJ2-7; the match to TRBD2 covers 7 bases. This receptor was identified in a human donor with classical Hodgkin lymphoma. DNA for the CDR3: TGTGCCAGCTTCGCGGGAGTCTTGTACGAGCAGTACTTC. Protein: CASFAGVLYEQYF.